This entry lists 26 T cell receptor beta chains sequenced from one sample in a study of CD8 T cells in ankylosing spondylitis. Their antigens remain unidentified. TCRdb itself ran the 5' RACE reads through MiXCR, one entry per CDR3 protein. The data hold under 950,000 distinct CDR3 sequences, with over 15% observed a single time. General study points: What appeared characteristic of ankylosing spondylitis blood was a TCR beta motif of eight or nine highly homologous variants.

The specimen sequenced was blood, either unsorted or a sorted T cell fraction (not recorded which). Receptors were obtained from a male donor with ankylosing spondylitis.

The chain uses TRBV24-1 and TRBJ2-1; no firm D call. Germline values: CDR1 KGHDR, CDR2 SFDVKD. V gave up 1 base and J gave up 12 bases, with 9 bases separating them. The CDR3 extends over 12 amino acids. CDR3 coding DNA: TGTGCCACCAGTGATTTACGGTATGGGCAGTTCTTC. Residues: CATSDLRYGQFF.

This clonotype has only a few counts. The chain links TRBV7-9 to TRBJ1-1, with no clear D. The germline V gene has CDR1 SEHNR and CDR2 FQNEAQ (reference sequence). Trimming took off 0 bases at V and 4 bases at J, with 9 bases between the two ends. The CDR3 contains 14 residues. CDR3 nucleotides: TGTGCCAGCAGCTTAGCAGGGTTTGGCACTGAAGCTTTCTTT. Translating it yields CASSLAGFGTEAFF.

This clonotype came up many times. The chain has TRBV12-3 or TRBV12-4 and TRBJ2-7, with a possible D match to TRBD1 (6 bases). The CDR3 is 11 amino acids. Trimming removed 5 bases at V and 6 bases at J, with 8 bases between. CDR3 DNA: TGTGCCAGCAGTGTGACAGGCGAGCAGTACTTC. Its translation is CASSVTGEQYF.

CDR3 sequence (DNA): TGTGCCAGCAGTCCCCTCATCCGGACATTACTGTTTTTT. Translation: CASSPLIRTLLFF. V is TRBV28 and J is TRBJ2-2, with TRBD1 as a possible D gene (5 bases). CDR3 size: 13 residues. V lost 5 bases to trimming and J lost 14 bases, with 18 bases between them. Germline CDR1 MDHEN, CDR2 SYDVKM.

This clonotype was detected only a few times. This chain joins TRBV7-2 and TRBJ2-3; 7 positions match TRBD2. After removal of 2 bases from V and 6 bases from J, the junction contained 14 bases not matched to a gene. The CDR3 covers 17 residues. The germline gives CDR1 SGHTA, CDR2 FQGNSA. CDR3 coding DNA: TGTGCCAGCAGCTTATCCCCCAGTGAAGCGGGGTCCGATACGCAGTATTTT. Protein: CASSLSPSEAGSDTQYF.

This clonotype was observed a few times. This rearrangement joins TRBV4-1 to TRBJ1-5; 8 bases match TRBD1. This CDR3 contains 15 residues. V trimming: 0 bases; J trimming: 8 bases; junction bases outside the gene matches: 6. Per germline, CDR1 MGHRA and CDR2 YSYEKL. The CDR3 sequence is CASSQEDRAVEPQHF. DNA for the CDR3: TGCGCCAGCAGCCAAGAGGACAGGGCCGTGGAGCCCCAGCATTTT.

The CDR3 reads CSSSGTSRSEQYF. Written as DNA, the CDR3 is TGCAGCTCTTCCGGGACATCCCGTTCAGAGCAGTACTTC. This chain joins TRBV29-1 and TRBJ2-7, with D maybe TRBD1 (6 bases). This CDR3 spans 13 amino acids. Germline V gives CDR1 SQVTM, CDR2 ANQGSEA. Trimming took 8 bases from V and 7 from J, leaving 21 bases between them.

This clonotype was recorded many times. The CDR3 DNA sequence: TGCGCCAGCAGCTTGGAGACCGGGACTAGCGGGAGCGAGCAGTACTTC. It encodes CASSLETGTSGSEQYF. The rearrangement links TRBV5-1 to TRBJ2-7; 14 positions match TRBD2. The CDR3 totals 16 residues. Germline CDR1 SGHRS, CDR2 YFSETQ. V shed 0 bases, J shed 6 bases, and the junction held 5 bases outside the gene matches.

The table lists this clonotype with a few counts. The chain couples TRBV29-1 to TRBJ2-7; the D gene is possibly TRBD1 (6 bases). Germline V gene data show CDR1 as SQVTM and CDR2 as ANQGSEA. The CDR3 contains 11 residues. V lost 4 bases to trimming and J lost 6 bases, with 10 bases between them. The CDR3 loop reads CSVGQASEQYF. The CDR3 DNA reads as TGCAGCGTTGGACAGGCCTCCGAGCAGTACTTC.

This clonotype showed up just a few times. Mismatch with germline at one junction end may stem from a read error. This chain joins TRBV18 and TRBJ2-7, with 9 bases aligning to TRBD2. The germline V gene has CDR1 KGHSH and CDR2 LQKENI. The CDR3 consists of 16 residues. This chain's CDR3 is CASSLSPLAGSSEQYF. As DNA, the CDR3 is TGTGCCAGCTCACTCAGCCCACTAGCGGGCTCCTCCGAGCAGTACTTC.

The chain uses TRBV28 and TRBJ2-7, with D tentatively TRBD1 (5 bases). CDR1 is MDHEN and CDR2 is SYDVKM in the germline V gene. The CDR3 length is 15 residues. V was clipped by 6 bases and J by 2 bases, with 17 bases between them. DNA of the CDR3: TGTGCCAGCAGCCTCTCTTTAACAGGTACCTACGAGCAGTACTTC. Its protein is CASSLSLTGTYEQYF. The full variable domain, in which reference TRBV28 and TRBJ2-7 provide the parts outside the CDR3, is DVKVTQSSRYLVKRTGEKVFLECVQDMDHENMFWYRQDPGLGLRLIYFSYDVKMKEKGDIPEGYSVSREKKERFSLILESASTNQTSMYLCASSLSLTGTYEQYFGPGTRLTVT.

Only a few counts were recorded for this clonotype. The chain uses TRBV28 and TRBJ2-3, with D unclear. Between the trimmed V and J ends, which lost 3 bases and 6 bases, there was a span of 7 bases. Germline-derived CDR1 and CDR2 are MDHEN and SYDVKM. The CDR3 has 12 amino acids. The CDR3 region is CASSFGYDTQYF. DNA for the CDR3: TGTGCCAGCAGTTTCGGGTACGATACGCAGTATTTT.

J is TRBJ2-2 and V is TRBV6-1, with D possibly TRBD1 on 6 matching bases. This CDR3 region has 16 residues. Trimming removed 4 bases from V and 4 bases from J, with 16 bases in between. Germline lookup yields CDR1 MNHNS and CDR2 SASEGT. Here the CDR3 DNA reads TGTGCCAGCAGTGTACAGGGTCGGGGCGCCACCGGGGAGCTGTTTTTT. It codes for CASSVQGRGATGELFF.

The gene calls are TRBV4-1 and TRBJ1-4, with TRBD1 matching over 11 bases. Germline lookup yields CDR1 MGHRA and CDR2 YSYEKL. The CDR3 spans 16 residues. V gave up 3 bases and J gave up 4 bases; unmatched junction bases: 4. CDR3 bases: TGCGCCAGCAGCCAGGGACAGGGGGGGAATAATGAAAAACTGTTTTTT. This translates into CASSQGQGGNNEKLFF.

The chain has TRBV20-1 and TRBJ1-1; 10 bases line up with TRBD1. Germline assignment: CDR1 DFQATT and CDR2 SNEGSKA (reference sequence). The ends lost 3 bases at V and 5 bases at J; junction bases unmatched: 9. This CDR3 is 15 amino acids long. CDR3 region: CSARRATGGGTEAFF. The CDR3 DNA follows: TGCAGTGCTAGGCGGGCGACAGGGGGCGGAACTGAAGCTTTCTTT.

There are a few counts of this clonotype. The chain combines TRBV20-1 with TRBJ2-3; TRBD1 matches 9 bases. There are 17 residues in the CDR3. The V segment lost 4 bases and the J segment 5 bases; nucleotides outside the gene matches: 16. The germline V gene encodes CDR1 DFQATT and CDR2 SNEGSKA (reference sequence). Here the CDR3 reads CSAIPGQGLSQLDTQYF. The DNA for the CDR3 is TGCAGTGCTATTCCGGGACAGGGCCTTTCACAGTTAGATACGCAGTATTTT.

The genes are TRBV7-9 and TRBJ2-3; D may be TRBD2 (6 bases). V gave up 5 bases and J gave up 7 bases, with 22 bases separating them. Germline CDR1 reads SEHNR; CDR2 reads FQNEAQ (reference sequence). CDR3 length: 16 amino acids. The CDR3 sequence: CASSQGLGDSRYTQYF. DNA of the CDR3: TGTGCCAGCAGCCAGGGTCTCGGGGACTCCAGGTATACGCAGTATTTT.

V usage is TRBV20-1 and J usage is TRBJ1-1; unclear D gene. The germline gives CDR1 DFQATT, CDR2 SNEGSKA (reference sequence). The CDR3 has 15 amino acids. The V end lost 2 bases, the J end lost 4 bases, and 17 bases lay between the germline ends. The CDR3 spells CSARPYSGVGTEAFF. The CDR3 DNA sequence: TGCAGTGCTAGACCCTACTCCGGGGTTGGCACTGAAGCTTTCTTT.

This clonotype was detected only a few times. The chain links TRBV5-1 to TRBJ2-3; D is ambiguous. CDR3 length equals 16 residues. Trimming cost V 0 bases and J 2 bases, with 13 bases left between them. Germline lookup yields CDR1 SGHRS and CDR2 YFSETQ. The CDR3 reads CASSLARKLDTDTQYF. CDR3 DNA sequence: TGCGCCAGCAGCTTGGCCCGGAAGCTAGACACAGATACGCAGTATTTT.

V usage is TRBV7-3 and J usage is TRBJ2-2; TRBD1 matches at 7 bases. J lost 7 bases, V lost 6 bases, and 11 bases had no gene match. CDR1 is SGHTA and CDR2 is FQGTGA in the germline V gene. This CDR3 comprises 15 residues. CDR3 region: CASRPTGAGDGELFF. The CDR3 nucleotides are TGTGCCAGCAGACCAACAGGGGCCGGGGACGGGGAGCTGTTTTTT.

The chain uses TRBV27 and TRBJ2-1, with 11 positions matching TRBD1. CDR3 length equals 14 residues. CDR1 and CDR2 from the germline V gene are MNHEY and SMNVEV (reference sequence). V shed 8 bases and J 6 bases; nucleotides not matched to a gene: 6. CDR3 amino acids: CASGAGTGGNEQFF. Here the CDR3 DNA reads TGTGCCAGCGGTGCCGGGACAGGGGGCAATGAGCAGTTCTTC.

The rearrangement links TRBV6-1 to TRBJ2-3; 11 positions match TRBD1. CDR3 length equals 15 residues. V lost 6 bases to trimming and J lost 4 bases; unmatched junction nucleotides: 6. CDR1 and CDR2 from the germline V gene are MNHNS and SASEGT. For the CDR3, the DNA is TGTGCCAGCAGCACCAGGACAGGGGGCGCAGATACGCAGTATTTT. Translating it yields CASSTRTGGADTQYF.

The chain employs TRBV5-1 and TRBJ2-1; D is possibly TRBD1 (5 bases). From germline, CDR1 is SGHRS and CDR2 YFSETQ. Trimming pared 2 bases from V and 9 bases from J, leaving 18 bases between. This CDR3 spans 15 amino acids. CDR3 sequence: CASSLRAGFFSEQFF. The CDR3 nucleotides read TGCGCCAGCAGCTTAAGGGCAGGGTTTTTCAGTGAGCAGTTCTTC.

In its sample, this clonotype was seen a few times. The CDR3 DNA is TGCAGTGCCGAACCGTGGCCCCCCCGCAAATACGAGCAGTACTTC. It yields the protein CSAEPWPPRKYEQYF. The V gene is TRBV20-1, the J gene TRBJ2-7; D uncertain. The germline gives CDR1 DFQATT, CDR2 SNEGSKA (reference sequence). This CDR3 has 15 amino acids. V lost 6 bases and J 4 bases, leaving 22 bases between the germline ends.

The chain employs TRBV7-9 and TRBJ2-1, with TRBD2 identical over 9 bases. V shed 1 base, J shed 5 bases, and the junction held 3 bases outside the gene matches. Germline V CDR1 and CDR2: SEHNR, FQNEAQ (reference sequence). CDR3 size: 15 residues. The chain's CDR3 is CASSLEGLADNEQFF. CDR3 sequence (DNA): TGTGCCAGCAGCTTAGAGGGACTAGCAGACAATGAGCAGTTCTTC.

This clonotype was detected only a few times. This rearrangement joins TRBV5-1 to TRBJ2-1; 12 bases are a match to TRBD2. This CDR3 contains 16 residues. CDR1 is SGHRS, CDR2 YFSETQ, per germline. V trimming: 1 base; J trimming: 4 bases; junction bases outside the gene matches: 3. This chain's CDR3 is CASSLRLAGVYNEQFF. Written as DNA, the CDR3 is TGCGCCAGCAGCTTGAGACTAGCGGGGGTGTACAATGAGCAGTTCTTC.